These T cell receptor beta chains were read from a single sample in a study of T cells in Graves' hyperthyroidism and ophthalmopathy. TCRdb re-called the multiplex PCR reads through MiXCR, storing one row per CDR3 protein. The table records 90,000 to 120,000 distinct CDR3 sequences, around a sixth of them present only once. The sequenced sample consisted of blood. The receptors were gathered from a woman aged 50 to 60 with Graves' hyperthyroidism. Each CDR3 is given with its conserved first and last residue. A D gene is named only where the DNA matches it firmly. Some rows mark clone size as missing; the rest say once, few, many or name a class of expanded clone.

- TRBJ2-5 TRBV29-1 many TGCAGCGTTGGACAGACTACCTACCAAGAGACCCAGTACTTC CSVGQTTYQETQYF
TRBD2 TRBJ2-1 TRBV4-2 many TGTGCCAGCAGCCAGAGGCTAGCGGGAGGGAGGGCCTACAATGAGCAGTTCTTC CASSQRLAGGRAYNEQFF
TRBD2 TRBJ2-1 TRBV20-1 many TGCAGTGCTAGAGGAGTAGGACTAGGAGGTAATGAGCAGTTCTTC CSARGVGLGGNEQFF
TRBD2 TRBJ2-3 TRBV7-9 - TGTGCCAGCAGCTTAGGTGGACTAGCGGGAGGGACAGATACGCAGTATTTT CASSLGGLAGGTDTQYF
- TRBJ2-3 TRBV12-3/TRBV12-4 many TGTGCCAGCAGTTCTTATAGGGGAGGCGGCACAGATACGCAGTATTTT CASSSYRGGGTDTQYF
- TRBJ2-5 TRBV20-1 - TGCAGTGCGTGGGCGCAATCCCAAGAGACCCAGTACTTC CSAWAQSQETQYF
- TRBJ1-2 TRBV6-2/TRBV6-3 many TGTGCCAGCCGAAAACAGGGAGCGAACTATGGCTACACCTTC CASRKQGANYGYTF
- TRBJ2-1 TRBV20-1 - TGCAGTGCCCCGGGACAGACCCTCGGCGGGGGAAATGAGCAGTTCTTC CSAPGQTLGGGNEQFF
- TRBJ1-5 TRBV7-9 - TGTGCCAGCAGCTTGGCAGGGCGGTTTCAGCCCCAGCATTTT CASSLAGRFQPQHF
- TRBJ1-1 TRBV2 - TGTGCCAGCAGTCGACAGCCCCGGACTGAAGCTTTCTTT CASSRQPRTEAFF
- TRBJ1-1 TRBV28 - TGTGCCAGCACAAACGGGGGGAACACTGAAGCTTTCTTT CASTNGGNTEAFF
- TRBJ1-1 TRBV28 many TGTGCCAGCAGCTCAAGGGACCGTGAAGCTTTCTTT CASSSRDREAFF
TRBD2 TRBJ2-2 TRBV10-3 many TGTGCCATCAGTGGGACTAGGGGGAACACCGGGGAGCTGTTTTTT CAISGTRGNTGELFF
TRBD2 TRBJ2-1 TRBV3-1 once TGTGCCAGCAGACCCGGGACTAGCGGGAACCAGTTCTTC CASRPGTSGNQFF
- TRBJ1-5 TRBV5-8 many TGTGCCAGCAGCCGGGACGCCAATCAGCCCCAGCATTTT CASSRDANQPQHF
TRBD2 TRBJ2-1 TRBV29-1 many TGCAGCGGGGAGGCGGGAGCGAACAATGAGCAGTTCTTC CSGEAGANNEQFF
- TRBJ2-1 TRBV4-2 few TGTGCCAGCAGCCAAGACCTGGGGGCGGGCCCCTACAATGAGCAGTTCTTC CASSQDLGAGPYNEQFF
- TRBJ2-3 TRBV28 many TGTGCCAGCAGTTTTGGTGGCACAGATACGCAGTATTTT CASSFGGTDTQYF
TRBD1 TRBJ1-2 TRBV20-1 once TGCAGTGCTAGCAGGGGGGCACGGTATGGCTACACCTTC CSASRGARYGYTF
- TRBJ2-2 TRBV5-8 - TGTGCCAGCAGCACCCGGACGGGGAACACCGGGGAGCTGTTTTTT CASSTRTGNTGELFF
- TRBJ2-3 TRBV20-1 many TGCAGTGCTAGAGATAGGCGGGGTACTCAGGATACGCAGTATTTT CSARDRRGTQDTQYF
- TRBJ2-5 TRBV19 many TGTGCCAGTAGCCCCTGGCCCCGCGCGGTGGGGGAGACCCAGTACTTC CASSPWPRAVGETQYF
- TRBJ1-5 TRBV20-1 many TGCAGTGCTATGGCAGGCCCCAATCAGCCCCAGCATTTT CSAMAGPNQPQHF
TRBD2 TRBJ2-3 TRBV6-1 few TGTGCCAGCAGACCCGGACTAGCGGGAGGCGGGGCTACTAGCACAGATACGCAGTATTTT CASRPGLAGGGATSTDTQYF
- TRBJ2-1 TRBV7-2 many TGTGCCAGCAGCTTAGTTCGGCGCTCCTACAATGAGCAGTTCTTC CASSLVRRSYNEQFF
TRBD1 TRBJ1-1 TRBV5-1 many TGCGCCAGCAGCACGGACAGGAAAATGAACACTGAAGCTTTCTTT CASSTDRKMNTEAFF
- TRBJ1-5 TRBV27 many TGTGCCAGCAGTTTAGGGGGACTGAATCAGCCCCAGCATTTT CASSLGGLNQPQHF
- TRBJ1-2 TRBV10-3 few TGTGCCATCAGCGACCCCCTATACCGTGGCTACACCTTC CAISDPLYRGYTF
- TRBJ2-7 TRBV24-1 many TGTGCCACCAGTGAACAACAGGGAGAGCAGTACTTC CATSEQQGEQYF
TRBD2 TRBJ2-2 TRBV6-1 - TGTGCCCTTCGCACTAGCGGGGTTAGTGTGGAGCTGTTTTTT CALRTSGVSVELFF
- TRBJ1-5 TRBV19 many TGTGCCAGTAGTTCCCACGACAGGCTGGCCCAGCATTTT CASSSHDRLAQHF
- TRBJ2-7 TRBV28 - TGTGCCAGCAGTTTAAGGGTGGGGGAGCAGTACTTC CASSLRVGEQYF
- TRBJ1-5 TRBV5-5 many TGTGCCAGCACCCTTAGAGTAGACCGAGGCCAGCCCCAGCATTTT CASTLRVDRGQPQHF
- TRBJ1-1 TRBV11-1 - TGTGCCAGCAGCCAATCCCTGAACATTGAAGCTTTCTTT CASSQSLNIEAFF
- TRBJ1-1 TRBV28 - TGTGCCAGCAGTTTGTATTTGAACACTGAAGCTTTCTTT CASSLYLNTEAFF
- TRBJ1-1 TRBV7-8 many TGTGCCAGCAGCTCACGGGTGGCGCAGGCTTTCTTT CASSSRVAQAFF
- TRBJ2-7 TRBV3-1 many TGTGCCAGCAGCCCCAGTCACTCCGAGCAGTACTTC CASSPSHSEQYF
TRBD1 TRBJ1-1 TRBV18 many TGTGCCAGCTCACTTGGACAGGCCGGGGCGAACACTGAAGCTTTCTTT CASSLGQAGANTEAFF
TRBD1 TRBJ2-1 TRBV5-4 many TGTGCCAGCAGCTTGGAACAGGGGATAAGGAATGAGCAGTTCTTC CASSLEQGIRNEQFF
TRBD2 TRBJ2-7 TRBV14 few TGTGCCAGCGCGGGAGCGGGAGGGCCCTACGAGCAGTACTTC CASAGAGGPYEQYF
TRBD1 TRBJ2-1 TRBV11-2 - TGTGCCAGCAGCTTGGACAGGGGGGATGAGCAGTTCTTC CASSLDRGDEQFF
- TRBJ1-1 TRBV28 - TGTGCCAGCAGTTTATTGGGGTTGGGGGGGGGCGCAGCTTTCTTT CASSLLGLGGGAAFF
TRBD2 TRBJ2-5 TRBV2 many TGTGCCAGCAGGTTTAGCGGGAGGGGAGGAGAGACCCAGTACTTC CASRFSGRGGETQYF
- TRBJ2-7 TRBV27 many TGTGCCAGCAGGGGCGGCGTACCCTACGAGCAGTACTTC CASRGGVPYEQYF
TRBD2 TRBJ2-1 TRBV20-1 - TGCAGTGCTAGGGGGGGACTAGCGGGCTCTATTAACAATGAGCAGTTCTTC CSARGGLAGSINNEQFF
TRBD2 TRBJ2-2 TRBV3-1 many TGTGCCAGCAGGGCTAGCGGGAGCACCGGGGAGCTGTTTTTT CASRASGSTGELFF
TRBD1 TRBJ1-5 TRBV19 - TGTGCCAGTAGTCTGACAGGGGACGCTCAGCCCCGGCATTTT CASSLTGDAQPRHF
- TRBJ2-3 TRBV28 many TGTGCCAGCACCCCGGTTCTTCCATCCGCAGATACGCAGTATTTT CASTPVLPSADTQYF
- TRBJ1-5 TRBV6-2/TRBV6-3 - TGTGCCAGCAGTTACTCGAGGGGCAATCAGCCCCAGCATTTT CASSYSRGNQPQHF
- TRBJ2-5 TRBV5-5 many TGTGCCAGCAGCTTGGTCTTCAGGGGCGCCCTCCAAGAGACCCAGTACTTC CASSLVFRGALQETQYF
- TRBJ2-1 TRBV27 many TGTGCCAGCGAGAGAGCTTTGGGGAATGAGCAGTTCTTC CASERALGNEQFF
- TRBJ1-2 TRBV3-1 many TGTGCCAGCAGCCTGCCCGGGTATGGCTACACCTTC CASSLPGYGYTF
- TRBJ2-1 TRBV27 many TGTGCCAGCAGTTTAACGGGGCGAGGTTACAATGAGCAGTTCTTC CASSLTGRGYNEQFF
- TRBJ1-4 TRBV20-1 once TGCAGTGCTAGTGGGCAGGGAGACGAAAAACTGTTTTTT CSASGQGDEKLFF
TRBD1 TRBJ1-4 TRBV28 many TGTGCCAGCAGTTCGCCCCCAGGGACAGGTGATGAAAAACTGTTTTTT CASSSPPGTGDEKLFF
TRBD2 TRBJ2-3 TRBV6-1 many TGTGCCAGCAGACCCTTAGCGGGAGTAGGGGATACGCAGTATTTT CASRPLAGVGDTQYF
TRBD2 TRBJ2-1 TRBV7-9 - TGTGCCAGCAGACCCCCTCGGACTAGCGGGAGGAGCGACAATGAGCAGTTCTTC CASRPPRTSGRSDNEQFF
- TRBJ2-3 TRBV5-1 - TGCGCCAGCAGCTCGGATCGAAATACGCAGTATTTT CASSSDRNTQYF
TRBD2 TRBJ2-7 TRBV20-1 - TGCAGTGCTAGGCGAGACGCGGGAGTTTACGAGCAGTACTTC CSARRDAGVYEQYF